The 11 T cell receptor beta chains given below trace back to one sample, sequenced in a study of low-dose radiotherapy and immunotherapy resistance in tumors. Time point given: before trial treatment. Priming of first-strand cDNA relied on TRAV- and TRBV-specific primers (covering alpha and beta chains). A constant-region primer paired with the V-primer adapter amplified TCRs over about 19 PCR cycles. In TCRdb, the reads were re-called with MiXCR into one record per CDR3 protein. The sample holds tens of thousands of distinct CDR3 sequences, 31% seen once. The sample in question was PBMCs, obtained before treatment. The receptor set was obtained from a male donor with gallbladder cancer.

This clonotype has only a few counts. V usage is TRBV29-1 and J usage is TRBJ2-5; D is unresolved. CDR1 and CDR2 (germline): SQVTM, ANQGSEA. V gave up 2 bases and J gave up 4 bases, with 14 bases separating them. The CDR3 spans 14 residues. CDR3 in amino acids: CSVEPPSIAETQYF. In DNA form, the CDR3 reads TGCAGCGTTGAACCCCCCAGTATTGCAGAGACCCAGTACTTC.

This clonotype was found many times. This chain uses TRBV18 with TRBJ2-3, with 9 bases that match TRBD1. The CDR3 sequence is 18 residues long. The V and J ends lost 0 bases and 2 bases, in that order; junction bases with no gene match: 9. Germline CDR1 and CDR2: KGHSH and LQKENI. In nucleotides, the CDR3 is TGTGCCAGCTCACCACCCGGTCCGGGACAGGGAATCACAGATACGCAGTATTTT. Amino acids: CASSPPGPGQGITDTQYF. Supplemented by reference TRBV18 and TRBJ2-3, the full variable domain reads NAGVMQNPRHLVRRRGQEARLRCSPMKGHSHVYWYRQLPEEGLKFMVYLQKENIIDESGMPKERFSAEFPKEGPSILRIQQVVRGDSAAYFCASSPPGPGQGITDTQYFGPGTRLTVL.

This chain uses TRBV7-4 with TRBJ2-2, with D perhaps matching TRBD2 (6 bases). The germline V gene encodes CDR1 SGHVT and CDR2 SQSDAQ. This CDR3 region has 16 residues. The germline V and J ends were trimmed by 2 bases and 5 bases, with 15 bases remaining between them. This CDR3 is CASSLKGTFPTGELFF. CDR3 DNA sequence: TGTGCCAGCAGCTTAAAGGGGACTTTCCCTACCGGGGAGCTGTTTTTT.

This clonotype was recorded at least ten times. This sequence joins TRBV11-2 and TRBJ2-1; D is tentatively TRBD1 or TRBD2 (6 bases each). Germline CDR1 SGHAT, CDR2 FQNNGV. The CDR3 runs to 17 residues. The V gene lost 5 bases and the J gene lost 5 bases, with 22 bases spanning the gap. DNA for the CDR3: TGTGCCAGCAGCCGCTATGGTATGGGGGGCGAGAACAATGAGCAGTTCTTC. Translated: CASSRYGMGGENNEQFF.

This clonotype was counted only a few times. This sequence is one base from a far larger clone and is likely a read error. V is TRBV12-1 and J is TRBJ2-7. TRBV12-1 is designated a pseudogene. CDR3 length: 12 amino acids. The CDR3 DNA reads TGTGCCAGCAGTTTATTCCCCTACGAGCAGTACTTC. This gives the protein CASSLFPYEQYF.

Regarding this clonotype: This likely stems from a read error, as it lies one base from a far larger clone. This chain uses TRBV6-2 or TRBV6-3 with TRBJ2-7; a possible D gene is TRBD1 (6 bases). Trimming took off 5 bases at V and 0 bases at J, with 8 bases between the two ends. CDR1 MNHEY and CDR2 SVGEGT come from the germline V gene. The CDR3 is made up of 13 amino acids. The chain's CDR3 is CASSGDNSYEQYF. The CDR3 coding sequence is TGTGCCAGCAGTGGGGACAACTCCTACGAGCAGTACTTC.

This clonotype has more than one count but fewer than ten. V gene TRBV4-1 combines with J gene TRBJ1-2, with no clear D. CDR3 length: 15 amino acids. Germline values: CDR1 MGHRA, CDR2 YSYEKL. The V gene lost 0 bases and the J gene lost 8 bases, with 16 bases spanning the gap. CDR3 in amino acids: CASSQDEEARKGYTF. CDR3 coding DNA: TGCGCCAGCAGCCAAGATGAGGAGGCGCGCAAGGGCTACACCTTC.

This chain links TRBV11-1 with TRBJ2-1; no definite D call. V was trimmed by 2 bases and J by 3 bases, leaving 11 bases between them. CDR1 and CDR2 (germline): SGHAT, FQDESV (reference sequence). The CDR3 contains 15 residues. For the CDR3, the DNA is TGTGCCAGCAGCTTACGGCAGAAAAACTACAATGAGCAGTTCTTC. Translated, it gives CASSLRQKNYNEQFF.

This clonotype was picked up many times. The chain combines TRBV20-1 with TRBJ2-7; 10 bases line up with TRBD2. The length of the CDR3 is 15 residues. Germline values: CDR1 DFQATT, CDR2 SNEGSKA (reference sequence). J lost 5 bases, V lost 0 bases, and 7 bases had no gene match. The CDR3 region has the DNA TGCAGTGCTAGAGAAGGGAGCGGGAGGGTCCACGAGCAGTACTTC. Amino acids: CSAREGSGRVHEQYF.

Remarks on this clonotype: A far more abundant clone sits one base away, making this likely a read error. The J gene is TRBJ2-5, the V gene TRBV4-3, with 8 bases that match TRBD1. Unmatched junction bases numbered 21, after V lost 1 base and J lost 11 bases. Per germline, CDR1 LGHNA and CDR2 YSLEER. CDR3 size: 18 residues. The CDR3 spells CASSQGGYWGQASYEQYF. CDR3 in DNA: TGCGCCAGCAGCCAAGGCGGGTACTGGGGACAGGCTTCGTATGAGCAGTACTTC.

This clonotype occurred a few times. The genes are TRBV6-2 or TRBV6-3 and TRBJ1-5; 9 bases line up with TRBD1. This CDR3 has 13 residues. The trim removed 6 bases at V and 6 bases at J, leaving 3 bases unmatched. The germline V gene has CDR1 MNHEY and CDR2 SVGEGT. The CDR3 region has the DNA TGTGCCAGCAGGGGACAGGGCTTTCAGCCCCAGCATTTT. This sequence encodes CASRGQGFQPQHF.